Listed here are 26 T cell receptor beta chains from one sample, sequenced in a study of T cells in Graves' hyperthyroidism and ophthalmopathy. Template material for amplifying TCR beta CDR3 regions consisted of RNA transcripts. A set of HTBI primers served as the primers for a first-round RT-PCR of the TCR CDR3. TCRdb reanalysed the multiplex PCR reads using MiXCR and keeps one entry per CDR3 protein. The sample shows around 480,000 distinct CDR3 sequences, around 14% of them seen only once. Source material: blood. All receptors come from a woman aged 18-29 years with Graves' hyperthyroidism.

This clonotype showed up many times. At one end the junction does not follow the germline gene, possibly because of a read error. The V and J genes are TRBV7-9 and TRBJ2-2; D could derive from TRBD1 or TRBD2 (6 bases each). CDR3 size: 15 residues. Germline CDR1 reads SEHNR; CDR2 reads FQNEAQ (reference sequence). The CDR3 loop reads CASRLAGGDTGELFF. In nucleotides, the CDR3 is TGTGCCAGCAGATTAGCCGGGGGCGACACCGGGGAGCTGTTTTTT.

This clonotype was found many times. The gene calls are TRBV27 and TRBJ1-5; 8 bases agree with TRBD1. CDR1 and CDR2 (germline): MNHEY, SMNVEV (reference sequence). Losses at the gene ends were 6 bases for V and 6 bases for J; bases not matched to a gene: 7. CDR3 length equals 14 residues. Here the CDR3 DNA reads TGTGCCAGCAGAATAGGACAGGGAGGTCAGCCCCAGCATTTT. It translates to CASRIGQGGQPQHF.

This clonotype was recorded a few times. The CDR3 bases are TGTGCCAGCAGGGCATTTCCAAACACTGAAGCTTTCTTT. Amino acids: CASRAFPNTEAFF. V is TRBV12-3 or TRBV12-4 and J is TRBJ1-1; no clear D. V was cut by 6 bases and J by 2 bases, with 10 bases left in between. CDR3 length: 13 amino acids.

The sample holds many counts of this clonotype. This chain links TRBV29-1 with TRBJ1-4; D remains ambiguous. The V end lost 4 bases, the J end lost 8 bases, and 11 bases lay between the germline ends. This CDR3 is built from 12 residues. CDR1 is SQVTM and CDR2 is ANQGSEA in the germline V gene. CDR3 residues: CSVGGGVEKLFF. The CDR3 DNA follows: TGCAGCGTTGGGGGAGGAGTAGAAAAACTGTTTTTT.

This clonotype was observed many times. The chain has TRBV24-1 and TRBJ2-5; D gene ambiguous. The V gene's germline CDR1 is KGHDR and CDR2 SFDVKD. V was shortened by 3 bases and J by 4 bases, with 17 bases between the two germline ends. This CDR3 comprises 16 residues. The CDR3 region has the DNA TGTGCCACCAGTGATCCGGCCTGGGTTAGATTAGAGACCCAGTACTTC. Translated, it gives CATSDPAWVRLETQYF.

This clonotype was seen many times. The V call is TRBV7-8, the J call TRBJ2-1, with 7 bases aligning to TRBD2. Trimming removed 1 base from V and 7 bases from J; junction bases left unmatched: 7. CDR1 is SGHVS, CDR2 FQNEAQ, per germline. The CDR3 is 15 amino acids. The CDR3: CASSLEWEGRNEQFF. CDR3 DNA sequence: TGTGCCAGCAGCTTAGAGTGGGAGGGCAGGAATGAGCAGTTCTTC.

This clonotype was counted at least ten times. CDR3 sequence reads: CSAWDRSLYNEQFF. DNA of the CDR3: TGCAGTGCTTGGGACAGGTCCCTATACAATGAGCAGTTCTTC. V gene TRBV20-1 combines with J gene TRBJ2-1; 8 nucleotides agree with TRBD1. J gave up 4 bases and V 5 bases, and 7 bases lay outside the gene matches. The V gene's germline CDR1 is DFQATT and CDR2 SNEGSKA (reference sequence). This CDR3 contains 14 residues.

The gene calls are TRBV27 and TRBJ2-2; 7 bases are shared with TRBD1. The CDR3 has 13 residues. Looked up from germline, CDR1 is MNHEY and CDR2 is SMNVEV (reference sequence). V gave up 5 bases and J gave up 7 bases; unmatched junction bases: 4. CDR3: CASSNRGVGELFF. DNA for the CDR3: TGTGCCAGCAGTAACAGGGGAGTCGGGGAGCTGTTTTTT.

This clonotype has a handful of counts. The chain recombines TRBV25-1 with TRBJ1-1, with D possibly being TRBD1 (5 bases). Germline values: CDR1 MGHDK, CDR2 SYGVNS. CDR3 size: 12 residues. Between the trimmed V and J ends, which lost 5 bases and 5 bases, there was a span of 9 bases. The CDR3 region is CASSWGRTEAFF. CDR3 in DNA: TGTGCCAGCAGTTGGGGGAGGACTGAAGCTTTCTTT.

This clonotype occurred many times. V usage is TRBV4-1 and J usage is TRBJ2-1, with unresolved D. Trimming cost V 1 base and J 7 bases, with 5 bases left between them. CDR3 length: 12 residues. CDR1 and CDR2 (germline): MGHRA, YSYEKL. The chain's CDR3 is CASSQGLNEQFF. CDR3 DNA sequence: TGCGCCAGCAGCCAAGGTTTAAATGAGCAGTTCTTC.

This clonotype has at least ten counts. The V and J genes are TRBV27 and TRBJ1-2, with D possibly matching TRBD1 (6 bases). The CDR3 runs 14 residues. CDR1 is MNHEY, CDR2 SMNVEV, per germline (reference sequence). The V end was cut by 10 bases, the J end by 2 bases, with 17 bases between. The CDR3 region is CATRAGAGNYGYTF. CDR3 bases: TGTGCCACCAGGGCAGGGGCCGGAAACTATGGCTACACCTTC.

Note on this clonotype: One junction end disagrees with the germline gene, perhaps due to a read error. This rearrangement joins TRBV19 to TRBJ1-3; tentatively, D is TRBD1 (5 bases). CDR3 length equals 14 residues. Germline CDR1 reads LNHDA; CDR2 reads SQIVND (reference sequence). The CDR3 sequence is CASSSRGAGNTIHF. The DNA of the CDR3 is TGTGCCAGTAGTAGCCGGGGCGCTGGAAACACCATACATTTT. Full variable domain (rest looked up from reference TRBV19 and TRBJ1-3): DGGITQSPKYLFRKEGQNVTLSCEQNLNHDAMYWYRQDPGQGLRLIYYSQIVNDFQKGDIAEGYSVSREKKESFPLTVTSAQKNPTAFYLCASSSRGAGNTIHFGEGSWLTVV.

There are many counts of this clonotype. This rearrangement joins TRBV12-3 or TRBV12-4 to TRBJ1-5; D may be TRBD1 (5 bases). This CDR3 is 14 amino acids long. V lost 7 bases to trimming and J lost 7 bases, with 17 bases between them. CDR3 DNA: TGTGCCAGCATGACGGGGACGGAGGAGCAGCCCCAGCATTTT. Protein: CASMTGTEEQPQHF.

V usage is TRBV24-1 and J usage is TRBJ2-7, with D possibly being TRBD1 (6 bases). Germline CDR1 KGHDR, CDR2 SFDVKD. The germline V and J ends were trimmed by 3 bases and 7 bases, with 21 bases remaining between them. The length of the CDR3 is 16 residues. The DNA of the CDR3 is TGTGCCACCAGTGATCCCCGGGACACCCCCAGAGGGGAGCAGTACTTC. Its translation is CATSDPRDTPRGEQYF.

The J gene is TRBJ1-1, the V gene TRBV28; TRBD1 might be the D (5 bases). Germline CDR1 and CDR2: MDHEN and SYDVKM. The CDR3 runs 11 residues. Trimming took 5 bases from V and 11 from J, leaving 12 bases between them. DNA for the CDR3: TGTGCCAGCAGTGCACCAGGGAAGGCTTTCTTT. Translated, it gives CASSAPGKAFF. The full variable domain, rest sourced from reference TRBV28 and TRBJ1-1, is DVKVTQSSRYLVKRTGEKVFLECVQDMDHENMFWYRQDPGLGLRLIYFSYDVKMKEKGDIPEGYSVSREKKERFSLILESASTNQTSMYLCASSAPGKAFFGQGTRLTVV.

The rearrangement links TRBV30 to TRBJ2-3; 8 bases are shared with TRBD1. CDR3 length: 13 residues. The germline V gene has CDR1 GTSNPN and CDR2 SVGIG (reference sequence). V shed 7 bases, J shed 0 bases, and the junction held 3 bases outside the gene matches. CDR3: CALQGGSTDTQYF. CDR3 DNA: TGTGCCTTACAGGGGGGAAGCACAGATACGCAGTATTTT. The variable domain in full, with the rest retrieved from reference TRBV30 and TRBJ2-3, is SQTIHQWPATLVQPVGSPLSLECTVEGTSNPNLYWYRQAAGRGLQLLFYSVGIGQISSEVPQNLSASRPQDRQFILSSKKLLLSDSGFYLCALQGGSTDTQYFGPGTRLTVL.

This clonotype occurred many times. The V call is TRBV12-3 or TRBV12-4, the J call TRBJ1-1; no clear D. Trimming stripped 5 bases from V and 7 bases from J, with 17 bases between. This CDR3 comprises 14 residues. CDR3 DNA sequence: TGTGCCAGCAGTCAAAGGACGGATCTAAGTGAAGCTTTCTTT. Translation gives CASSQRTDLSEAFF.

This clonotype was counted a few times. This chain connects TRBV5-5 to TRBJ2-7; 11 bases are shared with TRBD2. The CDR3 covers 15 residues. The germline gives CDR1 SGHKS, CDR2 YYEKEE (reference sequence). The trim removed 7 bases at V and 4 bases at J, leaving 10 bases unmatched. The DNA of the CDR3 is TGTGCCAGCGGACAAGGGACTAGCGGCCTTTACGAGCAGTACTTC. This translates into CASGQGTSGLYEQYF.

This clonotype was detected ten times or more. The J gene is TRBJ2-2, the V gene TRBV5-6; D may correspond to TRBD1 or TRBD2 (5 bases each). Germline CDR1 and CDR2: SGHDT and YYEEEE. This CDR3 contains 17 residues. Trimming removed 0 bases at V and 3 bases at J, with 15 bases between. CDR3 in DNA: TGTGCCAGCAGCTTGGGGGGGTTCGAGATGGACACCGGGGAGCTGTTTTTT. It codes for CASSLGGFEMDTGELFF.

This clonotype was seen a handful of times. CDR3 loop: CASSLGGRKTDTQYF. CDR3 DNA sequence: TGCGCCAGCAGCTTGGGGGGACGCAAGACAGATACGCAGTATTTT. The chain joins TRBV5-1 to TRBJ2-3; D tentatively fits TRBD1 or TRBD2 (5 bases each). Trimming cost V 0 bases and J 3 bases, with 11 bases left between them. CDR3 length: 15 residues. Germline lookup yields CDR1 SGHRS and CDR2 YFSETQ.

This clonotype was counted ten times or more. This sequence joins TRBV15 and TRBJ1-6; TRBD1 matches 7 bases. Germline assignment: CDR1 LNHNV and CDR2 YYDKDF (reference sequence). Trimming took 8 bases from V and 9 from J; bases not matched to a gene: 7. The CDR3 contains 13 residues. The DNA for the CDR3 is TGTGCCACCTCGGTAGGGGGCGGTTCACCCCTCCACTTT. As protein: CATSVGGGSPLHF. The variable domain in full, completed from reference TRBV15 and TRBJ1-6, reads DAMVIQNPRYQVTQFGKPVTLSCSQTLNHNVMYWYQQKSSQAPKLLFHYYDKDFNNEADTPDNFQSRRPNTSFCFLDIRSPGLGDTAMYLCATSVGGGSPLHFGNGTRLTVT.

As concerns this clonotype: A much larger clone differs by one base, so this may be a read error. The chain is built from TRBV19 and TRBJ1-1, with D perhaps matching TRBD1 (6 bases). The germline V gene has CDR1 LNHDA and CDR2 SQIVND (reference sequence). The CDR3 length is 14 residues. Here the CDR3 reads CASRTTGSKSEALF. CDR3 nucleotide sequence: TGTGCCAGTAGGACTACAGGGTCAAAGTCTGAAGCTCTCTTT. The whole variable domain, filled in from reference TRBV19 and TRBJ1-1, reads DGGITQSPKYLFRKEGQNVTLSCEQNLNHDAMYWYRQDPGQGLRLIYYSQIVNDFQKGDIAEGYSVSREKKESFPLTVTSAQKNPTAFYLCASRTTGSKSEALFGQGTRLTVV.

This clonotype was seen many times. CDR3 nucleotide sequence: TGCAGTGCTACAACCGGGAGCGGCGGGGGCTACACCTTC. The encoded protein is CSATTGSGGGYTF. The rearrangement joins TRBV20-1 to TRBJ1-2; D unclear. V lost 4 bases, J lost 8 bases, and 17 bases lay in between. Looked up from germline, CDR1 is DFQATT and CDR2 is SNEGSKA (reference sequence). This CDR3 contains 13 residues.

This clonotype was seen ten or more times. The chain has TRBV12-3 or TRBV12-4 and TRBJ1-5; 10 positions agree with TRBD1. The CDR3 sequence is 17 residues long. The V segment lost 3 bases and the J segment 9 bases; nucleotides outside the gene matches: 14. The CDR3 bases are TGTGCCAGCAGTTTTGGCCCCGGGACAGGGGCCACAGGGCCCCAGCATTTT. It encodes CASSFGPGTGATGPQHF.

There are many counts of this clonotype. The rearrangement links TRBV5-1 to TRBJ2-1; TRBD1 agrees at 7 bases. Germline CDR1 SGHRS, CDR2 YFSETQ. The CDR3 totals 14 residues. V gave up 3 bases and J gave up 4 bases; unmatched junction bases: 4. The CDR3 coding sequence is TGCGCCAGCAGCTACGAGGACAGGTACAATGAGCAGTTCTTC. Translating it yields CASSYEDRYNEQFF.

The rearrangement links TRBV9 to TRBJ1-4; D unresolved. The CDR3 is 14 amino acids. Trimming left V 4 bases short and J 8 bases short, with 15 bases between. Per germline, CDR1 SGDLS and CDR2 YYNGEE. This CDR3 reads CASSSPGSGEKLFF. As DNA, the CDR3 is TGTGCCAGCAGCTCTCCTGGCTCTGGGGAAAAACTGTTTTTT.